Below are 9 T cell receptor beta chains sequenced from a single sample in a study of T cell responses to AZD1222 COVID-19 vaccine. Assay: immunoSEQ multiplex PCR; the TCRdb copy retains only in-frame clones and omits some. This sample has 58,000 or so clones, with around nine tenths found just once. Here the sequenced sample was peripheral blood, taken 28 days after the second AZD1222 dose. These receptors came from an adult who received the AZD1222 COVID-19 vaccine.

The chain links TRBV6-5 to TRBJ2-5; no definite D call. V lost 0 bases, J lost 0 bases, and 8 bases lay in between. The CDR3 consists of 15 residues. Looked up from germline, CDR1 is MNHEY and CDR2 is SVGAGI. This chain's CDR3 is CASSYSAVYQETQYF. The CDR3 region has the DNA TGTGCCAGCAGTTACTCGGCAGTATACCAAGAGACCCAGTACTTC.

The chain is built from TRBV7-2 and TRBJ2-7; D gene uncertain. Trimming cost V 5 bases and J 2 bases, with 19 bases left between them. Looked up from germline, CDR1 is SGHTA and CDR2 is FQGNSA. There are 16 residues in the CDR3. CDR3: CASSPMWAREAYEQYF. The DNA for the CDR3 is TGTGCCAGCAGCCCAATGTGGGCCAGAGAGGCCTACGAGCAGTACTTC.

In its sample, this clone was seen a few times. The rearrangement joins TRBV5-1 to TRBJ2-7; the match to TRBD1 covers 8 bases. V lost 4 bases and J lost 6; bases outside the gene matches: 9. CDR3 length: 14 residues. Germline CDR1 is SGHRS and CDR2 is YFSETQ. The CDR3 region has the DNA TGCGCCAGCAGCCTGGGACAGGAGGGGACCGAGCAGTACTTC. This encodes CASSLGQEGTEQYF. Supplemented by reference TRBV5-1 and TRBJ2-7, the full variable domain reads KAGVTQTPRYLIKTRGQQVTLSCSPISGHRSVSWYQQTPGQGLQFLFEYFSETQRNKGNFPGRFSGRQFSNSRSEMNVSTLELGDSALYLCASSLGQEGTEQYFGPGTRLTVT.

This rearrangement joins TRBV4-2 to TRBJ2-1, with 7 bases fitting TRBD2. The V gene's germline CDR1 is LGHNA and CDR2 YNFKEQ. J lost 4 bases, V lost 0 bases, and 9 bases had no gene match. The CDR3 has 17 residues. The CDR3 bases are TGTGCCAGCAGCCAAGATCGAGCTAGCGGACCTTACAATGAGCAGTTCTTC. Protein: CASSQDRASGPYNEQFF.

The chain uses TRBV4-3 and TRBJ2-2; maybe TRBD2 (6 bases). Germline V lookup: CDR1 LGHNA, CDR2 YSLEER. The CDR3 contains 17 residues. V was trimmed by 2 bases and J by 2 bases, leaving 15 bases between them. CDR3 DNA sequence: TGCGCCAGCAGCCAATCCGGGGCGGGAATTAACACCGGGGAGCTGTTTTTT. Protein: CASSQSGAGINTGELFF.

This chain joins TRBV16 and TRBJ2-5; D is uncertain. The CDR3 runs to 11 residues. Germline CDR1 and CDR2: KGHSY and FQNENV. Trimming shortened V by 1 base and J by 5 bases, and 2 bases separated the two germline ends. CDR3 coding DNA: TGTGCCAGCAGCCAATACGAGACCCAGTACTTC. This codes for CASSQYETQYF.

The rearrangement links TRBV9 to TRBJ2-7; 7 bases map to TRBD2. CDR1 and CDR2 (germline): SGDLS, YYNGEE. J gave up 2 bases and V 3 bases, and 5 bases lay outside the gene matches. The CDR3 sequence is 14 residues long. CDR3 sequence: CASSATGTTYEQYF. In DNA, the CDR3 is TGTGCCAGCAGCGCCACCGGGACTACCTACGAGCAGTACTTC.

The chain links TRBV2 to TRBJ1-2, with no clear D. The CDR3 has 15 residues. V lost 4 bases and J 2 bases, leaving 14 bases between the germline ends. Germline lookup yields CDR1 SNHLY and CDR2 FYNNEI. The CDR3 spells CASSVCGEGNYGYTF. The CDR3 bases are TGTGCCAGCAGTGTTTGTGGTGAGGGCAACTATGGCTACACCTTC.

The gene calls are TRBV4-2 and TRBJ1-2; 7 nucleotides align to TRBD1. Trimming removed 0 bases from V and 5 bases from J; junction bases left unmatched: 6. The length of the CDR3 is 15 residues. In germline, CDR1 is LGHNA, CDR2 YNFKEQ. CDR3: CASSQEAGGRYGYTF. The CDR3 nucleotides read TGTGCCAGCAGCCAAGAGGCAGGGGGAAGGTATGGCTACACCTTC.